Below, 9 T cell receptor beta chains from the same sample are listed, as sequenced in a study of blood T cell repertoires in COVID-19. The method was immunoSEQ multiplex PCR; TCRdb's version includes in-frame clones alone and lacks a portion of them. The sample carries fewer than 100,000 clones, 91% recorded once. Specimen: peripheral blood. The origin of the receptors is a woman between 45 and 65 years old in a cohort sampled during active COVID-19.

The chain carries TRBV7-2 and TRBJ2-3; possibly TRBD1 for D (5 bases). The CDR3 loop spans 15 amino acids. Trimming took 1 base from V and 6 from J, leaving 14 bases between them. The V gene's germline CDR1 is SGHTA and CDR2 FQGNSA. CDR3 nucleotide sequence: TGTGCCAGCAGCTTAGATTTCTCGGACACGGATACGCAGTATTTT. This codes for CASSLDFSDTDTQYF.

The rearrangement uses TRBV14 and TRBJ2-2; 10 nucleotides align to TRBD2. CDR1 and CDR2 from the germline V gene are SGHDN and FVKESK. V gave up 1 base and J gave up 5 bases; unmatched junction bases: 10. This CDR3 has 18 residues. CDR3 nucleotide sequence: TGTGCCAGCAGCCAAGTTTCTAGCGGGGGCCGTACTACCGGGGAGCTGTTTTTT. It codes for CASSQVSSGGRTTGELFF.

This sequence joins TRBV27 and TRBJ2-3, with TRBD1 as a possible D gene (6 bases). V shed 6 bases and J shed 8 bases, with 12 bases lying between them. CDR1 is MNHEY and CDR2 is SMNVEV in the germline V gene (reference sequence). The CDR3 covers 12 residues. The CDR3 region has the DNA TGTGCCAGCAGGTACCTAGGGGGTACGCAGTATTTT. It translates to CASRYLGGTQYF.

V is TRBV11-2 and J is TRBJ1-1; possible D gene TRBD1, 6 bases. V was pared by 0 bases and J by 4 bases, with 6 bases between. Looked up from germline, CDR1 is SGHAT and CDR2 is FQNNGV. The CDR3 sequence is 13 residues long. The CDR3 loop is CASSLDRGTEAFF. CDR3 nucleotides: TGTGCCAGCAGCTTAGACAGGGGCACTGAAGCTTTCTTT.

The J gene is TRBJ2-2, the V gene TRBV7-2; 7 bases are a match to TRBD2. This CDR3 has 13 amino acids. V dropped 1 base and J dropped 7; count of bases not matched to a gene: 0. Germline V CDR1 and CDR2: SGHTA, FQGNSA. DNA for the CDR3: TGTGCCAGCAGCTTAGGGGAGGGCGGGGAGCTGTTTTTT. Residues: CASSLGEGGELFF.

The V and J genes are TRBV6-6 and TRBJ1-2, with TRBD1 matching 11 bases. V lost 4 bases and J lost 6; bases outside the gene matches: 4. This CDR3 is 14 amino acids long. Germline V gives CDR1 MNHNY, CDR2 SVGAGI (reference sequence). The CDR3 region has the DNA TGTGCCAGCAGTTGGACAGGGGGCACCGATGGCTACACCTTC. It codes for CASSWTGGTDGYTF.

This clone was detected only once. The rearrangement links TRBV7-9 to TRBJ1-1; D perhaps matches TRBD1 (5 bases). The CDR3 contains 13 residues. CDR1 is SEHNR, CDR2 FQNEAQ, per germline (reference sequence). V dropped 0 bases and J dropped 5 bases, with 7 bases sitting between them. The CDR3 loop is CASSLAEGTEAFF. The CDR3 DNA reads as TGTGCCAGCAGCTTAGCGGAGGGGACTGAAGCTTTCTTT.

The V and J genes are TRBV5-4 and TRBJ2-5; 10 bases are shared with TRBD1. Germline V CDR1 and CDR2: SGHNT, YYREEE (reference sequence). The CDR3 covers 15 residues. The trim removed 3 bases at V and 5 bases at J, leaving 7 bases unmatched. The CDR3 region is CASSSGQGLSETQYF. The CDR3 DNA reads as TGTGCCAGCAGCTCGGGACAGGGGTTATCGGAGACCCAGTACTTC. Full variable domain (missing parts from reference TRBV5-4 and TRBJ2-5): ETGVTQSPTHLIKTRGQQVTLRCSSQSGHNTVSWYQQALGQGPQFIFQYYREEENGRGNFPPRFSGLQFPNYSSELNVNALELDDSALYLCASSSGQGLSETQYFGPGTRLLVL.

A few counts support this clone. V gene TRBV4-1 combines with J gene TRBJ1-1; TRBD1 matches at 11 bases. J lost 1 base, V lost 1 base, and 11 bases had no gene match. This CDR3 is built from 19 residues. The germline V gene has CDR1 MGHRA and CDR2 YSYEKL. CDR3 in DNA: TGCGCCAGCAGCCAAGCCTCGGACAGGGGGCGAAAAAGGAACACTGAAGCTTTCTTT. Translation: CASSQASDRGRKRNTEAFF.